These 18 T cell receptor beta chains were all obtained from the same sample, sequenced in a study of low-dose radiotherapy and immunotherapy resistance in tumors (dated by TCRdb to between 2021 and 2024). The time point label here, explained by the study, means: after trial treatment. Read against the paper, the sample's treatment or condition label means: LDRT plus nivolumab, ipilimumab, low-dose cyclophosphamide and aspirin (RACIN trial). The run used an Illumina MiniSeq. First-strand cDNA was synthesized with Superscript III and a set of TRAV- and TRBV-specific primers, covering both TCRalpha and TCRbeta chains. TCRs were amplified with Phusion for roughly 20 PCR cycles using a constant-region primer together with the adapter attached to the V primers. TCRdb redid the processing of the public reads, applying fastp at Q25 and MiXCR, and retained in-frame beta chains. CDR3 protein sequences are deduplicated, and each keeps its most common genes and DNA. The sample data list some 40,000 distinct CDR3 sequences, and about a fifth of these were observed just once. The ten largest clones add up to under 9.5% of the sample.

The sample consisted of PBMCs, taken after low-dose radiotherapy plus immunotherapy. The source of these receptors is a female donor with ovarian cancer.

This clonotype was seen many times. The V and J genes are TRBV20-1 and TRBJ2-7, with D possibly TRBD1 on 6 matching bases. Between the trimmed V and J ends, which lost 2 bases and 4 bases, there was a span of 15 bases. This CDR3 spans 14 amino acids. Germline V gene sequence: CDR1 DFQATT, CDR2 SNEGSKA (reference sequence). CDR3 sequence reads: CSARPPDRPYEQYF. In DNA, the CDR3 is TGCAGTGCTAGACCCCCCGACAGGCCATACGAGCAGTACTTC.

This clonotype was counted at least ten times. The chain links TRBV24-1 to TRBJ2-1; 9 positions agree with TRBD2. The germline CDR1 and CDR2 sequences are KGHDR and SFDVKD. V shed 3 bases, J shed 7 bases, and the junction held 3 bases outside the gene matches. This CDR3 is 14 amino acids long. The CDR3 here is CATSDPSGKNEQFF. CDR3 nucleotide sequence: TGTGCCACCAGTGATCCTAGCGGGAAAAATGAGCAGTTCTTC.

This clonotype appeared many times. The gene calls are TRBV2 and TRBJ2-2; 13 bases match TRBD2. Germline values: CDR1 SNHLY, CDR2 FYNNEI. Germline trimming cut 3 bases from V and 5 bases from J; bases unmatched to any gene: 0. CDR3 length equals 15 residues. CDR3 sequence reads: CASSETSGGTGELFF. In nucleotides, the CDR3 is TGTGCCAGCAGTGAGACTAGCGGGGGGACCGGGGAGCTGTTTTTT.

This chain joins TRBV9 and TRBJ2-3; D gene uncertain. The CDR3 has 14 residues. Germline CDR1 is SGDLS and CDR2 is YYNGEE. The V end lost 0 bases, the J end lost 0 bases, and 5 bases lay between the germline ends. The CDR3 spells CASSVGLSTDTQYF. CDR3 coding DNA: TGTGCCAGCAGCGTAGGTCTAAGCACAGATACGCAGTATTTT.

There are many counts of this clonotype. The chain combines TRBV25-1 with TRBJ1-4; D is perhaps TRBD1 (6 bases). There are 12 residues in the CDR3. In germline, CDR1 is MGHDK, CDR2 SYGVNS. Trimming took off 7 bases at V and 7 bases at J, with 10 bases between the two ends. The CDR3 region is CASTGGGEKLFF. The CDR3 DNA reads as TGTGCCAGCACGGGAGGGGGTGAAAAACTGTTTTTT.

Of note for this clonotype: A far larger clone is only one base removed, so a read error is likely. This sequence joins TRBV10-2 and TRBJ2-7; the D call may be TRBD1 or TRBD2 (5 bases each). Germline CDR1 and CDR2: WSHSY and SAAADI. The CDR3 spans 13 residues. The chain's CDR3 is CAISGGSSYEQYF. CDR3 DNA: TGTGCCATCAGTGGGGGTAGCTCCTACGAGCAGTACTTC.

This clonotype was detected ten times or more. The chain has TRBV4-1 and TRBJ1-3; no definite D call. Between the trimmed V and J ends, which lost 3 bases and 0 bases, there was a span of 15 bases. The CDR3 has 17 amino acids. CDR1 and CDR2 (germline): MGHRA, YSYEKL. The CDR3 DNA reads TGCGCCAGCAGCCACCAACCGGGTCTTGTCTCTGGAAACACCATATATTTT. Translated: CASSHQPGLVSGNTIYF.

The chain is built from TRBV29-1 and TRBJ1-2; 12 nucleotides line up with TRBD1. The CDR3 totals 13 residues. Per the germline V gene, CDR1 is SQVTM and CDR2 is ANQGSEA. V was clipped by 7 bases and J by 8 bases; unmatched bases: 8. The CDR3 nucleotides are TGCAGCGGCCCCCGGGACAGGGGGCGAGGCTACACCTTC. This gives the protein CSGPRDRGRGYTF.

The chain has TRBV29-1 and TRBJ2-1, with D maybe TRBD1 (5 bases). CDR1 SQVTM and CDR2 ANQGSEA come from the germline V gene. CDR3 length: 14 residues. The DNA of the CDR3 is TGCATACCGCAGGGAACCCTTAACAATGAGCGGCAGTTCTTC. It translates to CIPQGTLNNERQFF.

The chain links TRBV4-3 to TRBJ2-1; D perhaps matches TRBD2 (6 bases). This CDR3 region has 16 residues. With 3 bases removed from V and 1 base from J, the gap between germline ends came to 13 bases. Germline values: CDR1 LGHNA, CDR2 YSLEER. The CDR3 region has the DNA TGCGCCAGCAGCCAGGACCCCGGGAGATCCTACAATGAGCAGTTCTTC. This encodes CASSQDPGRSYNEQFF.

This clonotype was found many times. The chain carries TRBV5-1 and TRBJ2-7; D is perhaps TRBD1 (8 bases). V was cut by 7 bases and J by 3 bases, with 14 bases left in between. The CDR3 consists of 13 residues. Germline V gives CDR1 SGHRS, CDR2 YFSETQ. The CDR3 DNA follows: TGCGCCAGCGCGGGAGACAGGGGCTACGAGCAGTACTTC. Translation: CASAGDRGYEQYF.

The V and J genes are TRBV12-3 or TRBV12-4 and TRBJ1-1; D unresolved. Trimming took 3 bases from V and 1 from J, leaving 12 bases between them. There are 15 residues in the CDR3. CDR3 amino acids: CASSFSIPENTEAFF. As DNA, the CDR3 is TGTGCCAGCAGTTTCAGTATACCAGAGAACACTGAAGCTTTCTTT.

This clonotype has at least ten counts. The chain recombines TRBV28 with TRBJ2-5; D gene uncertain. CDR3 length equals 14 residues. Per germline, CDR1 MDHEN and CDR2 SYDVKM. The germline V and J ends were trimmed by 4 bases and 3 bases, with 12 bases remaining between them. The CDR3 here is CASSWFGSEETQYF. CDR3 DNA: TGTGCCAGCAGTTGGTTCGGGTCAGAAGAGACCCAGTACTTC.

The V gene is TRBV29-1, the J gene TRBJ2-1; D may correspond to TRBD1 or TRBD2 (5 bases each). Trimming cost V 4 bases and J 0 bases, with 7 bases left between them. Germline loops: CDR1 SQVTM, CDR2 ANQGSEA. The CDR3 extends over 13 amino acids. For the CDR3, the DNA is TGCAGCGTTGGGGGGAGCTCCTACAATGAGCAGTTCTTC. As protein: CSVGGSSYNEQFF.

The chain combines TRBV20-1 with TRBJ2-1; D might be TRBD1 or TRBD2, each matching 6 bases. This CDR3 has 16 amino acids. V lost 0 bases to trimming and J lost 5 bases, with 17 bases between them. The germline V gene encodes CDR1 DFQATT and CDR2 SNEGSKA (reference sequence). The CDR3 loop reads CSARDPTRGVNNEQFF. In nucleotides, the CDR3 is TGCAGTGCTAGAGACCCTACTAGGGGGGTGAACAATGAGCAGTTCTTC.

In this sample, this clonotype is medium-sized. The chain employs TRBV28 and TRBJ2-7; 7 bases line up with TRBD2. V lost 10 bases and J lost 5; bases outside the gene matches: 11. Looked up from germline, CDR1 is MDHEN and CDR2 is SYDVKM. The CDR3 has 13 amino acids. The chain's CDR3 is CATSGSGKHEQYF. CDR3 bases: TGTGCCACCTCGGGAAGCGGGAAGCACGAGCAGTACTTC. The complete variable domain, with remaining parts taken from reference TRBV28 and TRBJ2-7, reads DVKVTQSSRYLVKRTGEKVFLECVQDMDHENMFWYRQDPGLGLRLIYFSYDVKMKEKGDIPEGYSVSREKKERFSLILESASTNQTSMYLCATSGSGKHEQYFGPGTRLTVT.

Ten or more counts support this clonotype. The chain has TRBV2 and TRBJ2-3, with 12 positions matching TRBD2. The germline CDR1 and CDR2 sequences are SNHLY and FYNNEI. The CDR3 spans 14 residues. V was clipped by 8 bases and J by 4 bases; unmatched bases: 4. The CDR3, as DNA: TGTGCCAGCGGAAGACTAGCGGGAGCAGATACGCAGTATTTT. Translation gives CASGRLAGADTQYF.

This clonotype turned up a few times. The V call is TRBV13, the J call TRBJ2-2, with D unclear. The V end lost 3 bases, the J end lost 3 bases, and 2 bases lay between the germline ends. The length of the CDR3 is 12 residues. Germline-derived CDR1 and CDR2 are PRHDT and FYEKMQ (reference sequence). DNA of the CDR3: TGTGCCAGCAGCTTCCACACCGGGGAGCTGTTTTTT. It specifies CASSFHTGELFF.